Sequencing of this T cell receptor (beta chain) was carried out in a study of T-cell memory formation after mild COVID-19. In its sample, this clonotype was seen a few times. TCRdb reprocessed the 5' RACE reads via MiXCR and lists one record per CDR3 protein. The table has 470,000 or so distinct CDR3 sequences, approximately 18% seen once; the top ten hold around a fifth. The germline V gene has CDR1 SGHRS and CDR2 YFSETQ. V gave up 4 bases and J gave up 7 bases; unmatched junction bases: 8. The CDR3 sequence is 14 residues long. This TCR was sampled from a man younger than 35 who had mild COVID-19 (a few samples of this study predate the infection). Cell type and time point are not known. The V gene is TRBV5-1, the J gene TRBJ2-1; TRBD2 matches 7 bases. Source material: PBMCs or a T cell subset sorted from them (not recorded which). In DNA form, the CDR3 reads TGCGCCAGCAGCGCGGGGCGGGGGAGGAATGAGCAGTTCTTC. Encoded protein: CASSAGRGRNEQFF.